This TCR beta chain originates from a study of blood T cell repertoires in COVID-19. Study-wide background: The United States, Italy and Spain supplied acute and convalescent COVID-19 samples. T cells, B-cell-depleted T cells, or PBMCs provided the cDNA or gDNA that served as material.

Authors' analysis steps: How many nucleated cells were present was estimated from reference gene primer amplification. The method was immunoSEQ multiplex PCR; TCRdb's version includes in-frame clones alone and lacks a portion of them. That table furnishes V, J and clone size, whereas the DNA furnished D and trimming. This sample yields roughly 53,000 clones, of which around 89% are seen a single time; roughly 1.6% belongs to the top ten. The CDR3 has 14 residues. Germline V CDR1 and CDR2: SGDLS, YYNGEE. Trimming shortened V by 0 bases and J by 0 bases, and 7 bases separated the two germline ends. This receptor was identified in a man in his sixties with acute or convalescent COVID-19. The rearrangement uses TRBV9 and TRBJ2-7, with a possible D match to TRBD2 (5 bases). The material sequenced was peripheral blood. CDR3 DNA: TGTGCCAGCAGCGTAGGCGCGGGCTCCTACGAGCAGTACTTC. Translated: CASSVGAGSYEQYF.